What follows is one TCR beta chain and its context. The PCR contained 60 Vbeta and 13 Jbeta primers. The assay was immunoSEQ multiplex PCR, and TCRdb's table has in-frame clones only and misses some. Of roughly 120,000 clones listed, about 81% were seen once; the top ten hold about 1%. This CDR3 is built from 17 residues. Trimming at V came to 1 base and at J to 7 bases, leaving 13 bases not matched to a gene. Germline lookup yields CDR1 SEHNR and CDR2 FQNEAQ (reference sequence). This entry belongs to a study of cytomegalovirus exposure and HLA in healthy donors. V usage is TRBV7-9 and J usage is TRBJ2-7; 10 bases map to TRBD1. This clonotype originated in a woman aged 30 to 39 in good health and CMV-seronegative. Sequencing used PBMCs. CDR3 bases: TGTGCCAGCAGCTTAGGGCGGTGGAAGGACAGGGGGTTTGAGCAGTACTTC. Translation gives CASSLGRWKDRGFEQYF.